The 19 T cell receptor beta chains below come from one sample, sequenced in a study of blood T cell repertoires in COVID-19. Sequenced by immunoSEQ multiplex PCR; TCRdb stores in-frame clones only, minus some. The table lists about 140,000 clones, around 78% of them singletons. The specimen was peripheral blood. These receptors all stem from a woman of 80 years or more with active or convalescent COVID-19.

This clone appeared a few times. The chain employs TRBV27 and TRBJ1-5; a weak D match, TRBD1 (6 bases). Germline lookup yields CDR1 MNHEY and CDR2 SMNVEV (reference sequence). V lost 7 bases and J lost 0, with 16 bases in between. The CDR3 consists of 16 residues. CDR3 coding DNA: TGTGCCAGCAAACTAGAGGGGGGGTATAGCAATCAGCCCCAGCATTTT. Its protein is CASKLEGGYSNQPQHF.

The V call is TRBV5-1, the J call TRBJ2-1; possible D gene TRBD2, 6 bases. This CDR3 has 13 amino acids. Deletions cut 5 bases from V and 8 bases from J, with 14 bases between. Germline V CDR1 and CDR2: SGHRS, YFSETQ. The CDR3 spells CASSRAGSDEQFF. CDR3 coding DNA: TGCGCCAGCAGTCGGGCGGGGTCTGATGAGCAGTTCTTC.

The table lists this clone with a few counts. V is TRBV6-5 and J is TRBJ1-2, with a possible D match to TRBD1 (5 bases). Per the germline V gene, CDR1 is MNHEY and CDR2 is SVGAGI. This CDR3 contains 13 residues. V was trimmed by 4 bases and J by 6 bases, leaving 12 bases between them. The CDR3 here is CASSSFRVDGYTF. The CDR3 DNA is TGTGCCAGCAGTTCGTTCAGGGTCGATGGCTACACCTTC.

In its sample, this clone was seen a few times. The rearrangement joins TRBV6-5 to TRBJ1-5; 7 bases are shared with TRBD1. Germline CDR1 reads MNHEY; CDR2 reads SVGAGI. After removal of 8 bases from V and 5 bases from J, the junction contained 6 bases not matched to a gene. The CDR3 extends over 13 amino acids. The CDR3 nucleotides read TGTGCCAGCTCCTACGACAGGGATCAGCCCCAGCATTTT. This encodes CASSYDRDQPQHF.

The chain combines TRBV28 with TRBJ1-2, with D perhaps TRBD1 (5 bases). The V end lost 4 bases, the J end lost 3 bases, and 12 bases lay between the germline ends. This CDR3 contains 14 residues. Germline V gives CDR1 MDHEN, CDR2 SYDVKM. The CDR3 region is CASSSPGGDYGYTF. CDR3 nucleotide sequence: TGTGCCAGCAGTTCCCCCGGGGGGGACTATGGCTACACCTTC.

This clone was recorded a few times. This sequence joins TRBV7-9 and TRBJ2-3, with TRBD2 as a possible D gene (5 bases). The germline CDR1 and CDR2 sequences are SEHNR and FQNEAQ (reference sequence). The length of the CDR3 is 17 residues. The germline V and J ends were trimmed by 2 bases and 0 bases, with 15 bases remaining between them. For the CDR3, the DNA is TGTGCCAGCAGCTTACTCGGGGTGAAGCCTAGCACAGATACGCAGTATTTT. Its translation is CASSLLGVKPSTDTQYF.

The CDR3 reads CASSPSGQGYGEQYF. In DNA form, the CDR3 reads TGCGCCAGCAGCCCGTCGGGACAGGGCTATGGGGAGCAGTACTTC. The chain employs TRBV4-1 and TRBJ2-7, with TRBD1 identical over 9 bases. The CDR3 consists of 15 residues. Germline CDR1 and CDR2: MGHRA and YSYEKL. J gave up 7 bases and V 4 bases, and 11 bases lay outside the gene matches.

In its sample, this clone was seen a few times. The genes are TRBV7-2 and TRBJ1-2; 9 bases line up with TRBD1. The germline gives CDR1 SGHTA, CDR2 FQGNSA. This CDR3 is 14 amino acids long. Germline trimming cut 4 bases from V and 2 bases from J; bases unmatched to any gene: 2. The CDR3 DNA sequence: TGTGCCAGCAGCTCACAGGGGGCGAACTATGGCTACACCTTC. Its translation is CASSSQGANYGYTF.

The V and J genes are TRBV2 and TRBJ2-1, with TRBD2 matching 7 bases. The CDR3 extends over 15 amino acids. CDR1 is SNHLY and CDR2 is FYNNEI in the germline V gene. J lost 0 bases, V lost 6 bases, and 5 bases had no gene match. Written as DNA, the CDR3 is TGTGCCAGCAGCTTGGGGAGGGGCTCCTACAATGAGCAGTTCTTC. This gives the protein CASSLGRGSYNEQFF.

This clone was found once. This chain links TRBV2 with TRBJ2-7; maybe TRBD1 (6 bases). V was pared by 7 bases and J by 2 bases, with 12 bases between. Germline CDR1 and CDR2: SNHLY and FYNNEI. The CDR3 length is 13 residues. CDR3 residues: CASTPGTPYEQYF. The CDR3 DNA is TGTGCCAGCACCCCCGGGACACCCTACGAGCAGTACTTC.

With respect to this clone: The identical CDR3 is also encoded by other nucleotide sequences in the sample. The chain recombines TRBV7-6 with TRBJ1-3; D uncertain. The V gene lost 1 base and the J gene lost 0 bases, with 7 bases spanning the gap. The CDR3 is 15 amino acids. CDR1 is SGHVS and CDR2 is FNYEAQ in the germline V gene. For the CDR3, the DNA is TGTGCCAGCAGCTTAGTAGCCGGCTCTGGAAACACCATATATTTT. Protein sequence: CASSLVAGSGNTIYF.

CDR3 nucleotides: TGTGCCAGCAGTAGCGGGGGCCGAAACCAAGAGACCCAGTACTTC. The encoded protein is CASSSGGRNQETQYF. J is TRBJ2-5 and V is TRBV14; 9 bases map to TRBD2. V dropped 6 bases and J dropped 0; count of bases not matched to a gene: 5. Looked up from germline, CDR1 is SGHDN and CDR2 is FVKESK. The CDR3 is made up of 15 amino acids.

This clone was counted once. The chain joins TRBV30 to TRBJ2-1, with D perhaps TRBD2 (6 bases). V shed 6 bases and J shed 9 bases, with 21 bases lying between them. The CDR3 loop spans 14 amino acids. Germline CDR1 reads GTSNPN; CDR2 reads SVGIG (reference sequence). The CDR3 is CACIPGTGKVEQFF. DNA for the CDR3: TGTGCCTGTATTCCCGGGACTGGAAAGGTTGAGCAGTTCTTC.

Only a few counts were recorded for this clone. The chain couples TRBV6-5 to TRBJ2-7; tentatively, D is TRBD1 (7 bases). CDR3 length: 15 residues. In germline, CDR1 is MNHEY, CDR2 SVGAGI. V lost 2 bases and J 6 bases, leaving 17 bases between the germline ends. In DNA, the CDR3 is TGTGCCAGCAGTTACGCCAGGGGGGTAGTCAGCGAGCAGTACTTC. Translation: CASSYARGVVSEQYF.

This clone has just a few counts. The J gene is TRBJ2-3, the V gene TRBV7-9; 9 bases map to TRBD2. Germline V lookup: CDR1 SEHNR, CDR2 FQNEAQ (reference sequence). Trimming removed 7 bases from V and 0 bases from J; junction bases left unmatched: 5. This CDR3 has 15 residues. The DNA of the CDR3 is TGTGCCAGCACCTTGGGACTAGCTAGCACAGATACGCAGTATTTT. Protein product: CASTLGLASTDTQYF.

This clone was detected a few times. The chain joins TRBV28 to TRBJ2-7; no clear D. The CDR3 runs 15 residues. V lost 1 base and J 0 bases, leaving 10 bases between the germline ends. Germline V gene data show CDR1 as MDHEN and CDR2 as SYDVKM. CDR3 bases: TGTGCCAGCAGTTTATCACAGACCAGCTCCTACGAGCAGTACTTC. Protein product: CASSLSQTSSYEQYF.

This clone was detected only once. V gene TRBV4-1 combines with J gene TRBJ1-6, with a weak D call TRBD1 (5 bases). CDR3 length: 16 amino acids. Germline V gene data show CDR1 as MGHRA and CDR2 as YSYEKL. Trimming took 0 bases from V and 7 from J, leaving 13 bases between them. The CDR3 sequence: CASSQDRGAPNSPLHF. CDR3 bases: TGCGCCAGCAGCCAAGATCGCGGGGCGCCCAATTCACCCCTCCACTTT.

This clone is a singleton in its sample. The chain links TRBV7-9 to TRBJ1-6; D is ambiguous. Germline V CDR1 and CDR2: SEHNR, FQNEAQ (reference sequence). Trimming cost V 1 base and J 13 bases, with 14 bases left between them. This CDR3 is built from 14 residues. The CDR3 spells CASSLGEGTNPLHF. The CDR3 nucleotides are TGTGCCAGCAGCTTAGGTGAGGGAACCAACCCCCTCCACTTT.

This clone was picked up a small number of times. The rearrangement links TRBV21-1 to TRBJ2-1; TRBD2, the table's D call, lacks a check against the DNA. TRBV21-1 is labeled a pseudogene. This CDR3 is 18 amino acids long. The CDR3 DNA follows: TGTGCCAGCAGCGACTTAAAGGACGGGGGGGGTACTTACAATGAGCAGTTCTTC. It codes for CASSDLKDGGGTYNEQFF.